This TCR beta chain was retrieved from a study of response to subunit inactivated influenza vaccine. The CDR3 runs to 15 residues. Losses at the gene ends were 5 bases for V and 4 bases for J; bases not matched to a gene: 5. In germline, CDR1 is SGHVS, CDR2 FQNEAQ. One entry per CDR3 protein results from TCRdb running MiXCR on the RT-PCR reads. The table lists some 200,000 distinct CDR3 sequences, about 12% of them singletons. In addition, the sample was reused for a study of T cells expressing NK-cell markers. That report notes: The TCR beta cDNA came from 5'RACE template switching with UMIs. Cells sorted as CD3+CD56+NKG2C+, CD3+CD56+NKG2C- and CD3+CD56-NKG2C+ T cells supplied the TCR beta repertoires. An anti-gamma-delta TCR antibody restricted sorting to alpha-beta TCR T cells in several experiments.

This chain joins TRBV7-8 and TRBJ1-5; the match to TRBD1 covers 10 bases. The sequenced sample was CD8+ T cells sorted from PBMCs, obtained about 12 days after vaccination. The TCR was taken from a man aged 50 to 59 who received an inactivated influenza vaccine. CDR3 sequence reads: CASSQPGQGNQPQHF. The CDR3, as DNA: TGTGCCAGCAGCCAACCGGGACAGGGGAATCAGCCCCAGCATTTT.